The source of this T cell receptor beta chain is a study of cytomegalovirus exposure and HLA in healthy donors. This clone was seen just once. In germline, CDR1 is MGHRA, CDR2 YSYEKL. The CDR3 has 15 residues. V lost 4 bases to trimming and J lost 0 bases, with 12 bases between them. The PCR had 60 Vbeta and 13 Jbeta primers. Only in-frame clones appear in the TCRdb table, and some are missing; sequencing was by immunoSEQ multiplex PCR. The repertoire holds roughly 140,000 clones, with 82% as singletons. Sequenced: PBMCs. V is TRBV4-1 and J is TRBJ1-2, with D possibly TRBD1 on 6 matching bases. This receptor was obtained from a woman aged 45-59 years in good health and CMV-seropositive. In DNA, the CDR3 is TGCGCCAGCAGCCCCGGACAGCTAGCTAACTATGGCTACACCTTC. Its translation is CASSPGQLANYGYTF.